The 24 T cell receptor beta chains below come from one sample, sequenced in a study of blood T cell repertoires in COVID-19. The assay was immunoSEQ multiplex PCR, and TCRdb's table has in-frame clones only and misses some. The sample holds 200,000 to 300,000 clones, over 80% seen once. Input material: peripheral blood. These receptors all stem from a woman in her sixties with active or convalescent COVID-19.

The chain links TRBV11-2 to TRBJ2-1; TRBD1 might be the D (6 bases). Germline V CDR1 and CDR2: SGHAT, FQNNGV. V lost 4 bases and J lost 5, with 27 bases in between. The CDR3 has 19 amino acids. The DNA for the CDR3 is TGTGCCAGCAGCTCTCACTATTGGACAGCTATCGGGAACCACAATGAGCAGTTCTTC. Its protein is CASSSHYWTAIGNHNEQFF.

The chain employs TRBV6-5 and TRBJ1-2, with D possibly matching TRBD1 (5 bases). The V gene's germline CDR1 is MNHEY and CDR2 SVGAGI. This CDR3 has 13 residues. V dropped 6 bases and J dropped 4 bases, with 12 bases sitting between them. CDR3 nucleotide sequence: TGTGCCAGCAGAAAACAGGTTATCTATGGCTACACCTTC. This sequence encodes CASRKQVIYGYTF.

The CDR3 reads CASSVTGAGGNYGYTF. CDR3 DNA sequence: TGTGCCAGCAGCGTAACGGGGGCAGGGGGTAACTATGGCTACACCTTC. V is TRBV9 and J is TRBJ1-2; TRBD1 matches 7 bases. Losses at the gene ends were 1 base for V and 1 base for J; bases not matched to a gene: 7. Germline V gene data show CDR1 as SGDLS and CDR2 as YYNGEE. The CDR3 is 16 amino acids.

Only one count was recorded for this clone. The rearrangement links TRBV10-3 to TRBJ1-1; D unresolved. The CDR3 is 14 residues long. V was cut by 2 bases and J by 1 base, with 8 bases left in between. Germline V gives CDR1 ENHRY, CDR2 SYGVKD. CDR3 coding DNA: TGTGCCATCAGTGAGCACGCAGAGAACACTGAAGCTTTCTTT. Residues: CAISEHAENTEAFF.

V gene TRBV3-1 (or the pseudogene TRBV3-2) combines with J gene TRBJ1-1; D is unresolved. The CDR3 consists of 13 residues. Germline lookup yields CDR1 LGHDT and CDR2 YNNKEL (reference sequence). The V and J ends lost 2 bases and 11 bases respectively, with 15 bases between them. Here the CDR3 DNA reads TGTGCCAGCAGCCAAAATCTCCGGTCACCTGCTTTCTTT. Amino acid sequence: CASSQNLRSPAFF.

The genes are TRBV28 and TRBJ1-1; TRBD1 is a possible D gene (5 bases). This CDR3 is 11 amino acids long. Germline V CDR1 and CDR2: MDHEN, SYDVKM. DNA of the CDR3: TGTGGAACACTCGGGGGGACTGAAGCTTTCTTT. Its translation is CGTLGGTEAFF.

The chain couples TRBV6-2 or TRBV6-3 to TRBJ2-1; TRBD2 aligns across 8 bases. J lost 4 bases, V lost 6 bases, and 8 bases had no gene match. The CDR3 runs 15 residues. Germline CDR1 and CDR2: MNHEY and SVGEGT. The CDR3 region has the DNA TGTGCCAGCAGCCGCGGGGGGAGAACTTACAATGAGCAGTTCTTC. This sequence encodes CASSRGGRTYNEQFF.

The rearrangement joins TRBV3-1 (or the pseudogene TRBV3-2) to TRBJ2-3; TRBD2 might be the D (6 bases). Germline values: CDR1 LGHDT, CDR2 YNNKEL (reference sequence). Trimming stripped 0 bases from V and 3 bases from J, with 16 bases between. This CDR3 has 17 amino acids. CDR3 in amino acids: CASSQDSLGTHTDTQYF. DNA for the CDR3: TGTGCCAGCAGCCAAGACAGTTTGGGGACTCATACAGATACGCAGTATTTT.

V is TRBV24-1 and J is TRBJ2-1; D possibly corresponds to TRBD1 (5 bases). The ends were cut back, 1 base at V and 6 bases at J, with 15 bases in the middle. CDR1 and CDR2 (germline): KGHDR, SFDVKD. The CDR3 spans 16 residues. CDR3 in amino acids: CATSDFRQGRGNEQFF. The CDR3 DNA reads as TGTGCCACCAGTGATTTTAGGCAGGGTAGGGGCAATGAGCAGTTCTTC.

The chain links TRBV28 to TRBJ2-5; D perhaps matches TRBD1 (6 bases). Germline V CDR1 and CDR2: MDHEN, SYDVKM. The CDR3 is made up of 14 amino acids. The germline V and J ends were trimmed by 3 bases and 5 bases, with 13 bases remaining between them. The CDR3 sequence is CASSLAQGIETQYF. The CDR3 region has the DNA TGTGCCAGCAGTTTGGCCCAGGGGATCGAGACCCAGTACTTC.

This clone was detected a few times. V and J are TRBV2 and TRBJ1-3; no clear D gene. V lost 3 bases to trimming and J lost 4 bases, with 10 bases between them. The CDR3 consists of 14 residues. Germline loops: CDR1 SNHLY, CDR2 FYNNEI. CDR3: CASSESTAGNTIYF. In nucleotides, the CDR3 is TGTGCCAGCAGTGAGTCAACAGCCGGAAACACCATATATTTT. Based on the CDR3 plus reference TRBV2 and TRBJ1-3, the full variable domain is EPEVTQTPSHQVTQMGQEVILRCVPISNHLYFYWYRQILGQKVEFLVSFYNNEISEKSEIFDDQFSVERPDGSNFTLKIRSTKLEDSAMYFCASSESTAGNTIYFGEGSWLTVV.

The V and J genes are TRBV30 and TRBJ2-3; 10 nucleotides match TRBD2. The CDR3 is 16 amino acids. Germline V gene lookup returns CDR1 GTSNPN and CDR2 SVGIG (reference sequence). The V gene end was trimmed by 3 bases and the J gene end by 0 bases; junction bases not matched to a gene: 6. CDR3 sequence (DNA): TGTGCCTGGAGCGCCGGGACTAGCGTTAGCACAGATACGCAGTATTTT. This translates into CAWSAGTSVSTDTQYF.

The chain has TRBV5-3 and TRBJ1-1, with D perhaps matching TRBD1 (5 bases). TRBV5-3 has ORF status, its function being uncertain. This CDR3 has 14 amino acids. V was trimmed by 4 bases and J by 5 bases, leaving 15 bases between them. CDR3 nucleotide sequence: TGTGCCAGAAGCCCCCCGGGGGGAAGGACTGAAGCTTTCTTT. This translates into CARSPPGGRTEAFF.

V and J are TRBV4-2 and TRBJ2-7; a weak D match, TRBD2 (5 bases). The V gene's germline CDR1 is LGHNA and CDR2 YNFKEQ. This CDR3 spans 15 amino acids. Trimming took 0 bases from V and 4 from J, leaving 13 bases between them. CDR3 residues: CASSQDSTRPYEQYV. The DNA for the CDR3 is TGTGCCAGCAGCCAAGACAGTACTAGACCGTACGAGCAGTACGTC.

The V call is TRBV5-1, the J call TRBJ2-3; the match to TRBD1 covers 8 bases. Per germline, CDR1 SGHRS and CDR2 YFSETQ. The CDR3 totals 14 residues. The V gene end was trimmed by 4 bases and the J gene end by 6 bases; junction bases not matched to a gene: 7. CDR3 region: CASSLTGAQDTQYF. The CDR3 DNA follows: TGCGCCAGCAGCCTGACAGGGGCGCAGGATACGCAGTATTTT.

This clone has more than one count but fewer than ten. The chain is built from TRBV14 and TRBJ2-2; D remains ambiguous. The CDR3 covers 14 residues. CDR1 SGHDN and CDR2 FVKESK come from the germline V gene. Trimming took 1 base from V and 3 from J, leaving 6 bases between them. The CDR3 coding sequence is TGTGCCAGCAGCCAAGGGCTGTACACCGGGGAGCTGTTTTTT. This translates into CASSQGLYTGELFF.

This clone has more than one count but fewer than ten. This chain links TRBV14 with TRBJ2-7; no clear D. V lost 0 bases and J 4 bases, leaving 7 bases between the germline ends. The CDR3 is made up of 13 amino acids. The germline CDR1 and CDR2 sequences are SGHDN and FVKESK. CDR3 in amino acids: CASSQDPQYEQYF. As DNA, the CDR3 is TGTGCCAGCAGCCAAGATCCCCAGTACGAGCAGTACTTC.

The chain joins TRBV5-1 to TRBJ1-1; 7 nucleotides align to TRBD1. Germline V gene sequence: CDR1 SGHRS, CDR2 YFSETQ. V shed 6 bases, J shed 5 bases, and the junction held 13 bases outside the gene matches. This CDR3 is built from 15 residues. CDR3 amino acids: CASTQGGVGLTEAFF. The CDR3, as DNA: TGCGCCAGCACCCAGGGGGGTGTGGGATTAACTGAAGCTTTCTTT.

J is TRBJ2-1 and V is TRBV5-1; 11 bases line up with TRBD2. Trimming took 1 base from V and 5 from J; bases not matched to a gene: 2. The V gene's germline CDR1 is SGHRS and CDR2 YFSETQ. This CDR3 region has 15 residues. CDR3 amino acids: CASSLPLAGDNEQFF. In DNA form, the CDR3 reads TGCGCCAGCAGCTTGCCACTAGCGGGGGACAATGAGCAGTTCTTC.

This clone has just a few counts. This chain links TRBV6-5 with TRBJ2-6; the D gene is possibly TRBD2 (5 bases). The CDR3 is made up of 13 amino acids. Germline lookup yields CDR1 MNHEY and CDR2 SVGAGI. The CDR3 coding sequence is TGTGCTATTAACGGGACTGGGGCCAACGTCCTGACTTTC. Encoded protein: CAINGTGANVLTF.

The genes are TRBV10-3 and TRBJ1-5; TRBD1 might be the D (5 bases). The CDR3 contains 14 residues. The germline V gene encodes CDR1 ENHRY and CDR2 SYGVKD. V shed 3 bases and J shed 5 bases, with 11 bases lying between them. This chain's CDR3 is CAISDTGRDQPQHF. The CDR3 coding sequence is TGTGCCATCAGTGATACAGGTAGAGATCAGCCCCAGCATTTT.

This chain joins TRBV27 and TRBJ1-4; 7 bases are a match to TRBD1. The CDR3 loop spans 13 amino acids. Germline V gene data show CDR1 as MNHEY and CDR2 as SMNVEV (reference sequence). V shed 2 bases, J shed 10 bases, and the junction held 4 bases outside the gene matches. Written as DNA, the CDR3 is TGTGCCAGCAGTTTACAGGGGGACGGAAAACTGTTTTTT. Its protein is CASSLQGDGKLFF.

This rearrangement joins TRBV2 to TRBJ1-5; the match to TRBD1 covers 7 bases. CDR3 length equals 12 residues. Germline V CDR1 and CDR2: SNHLY, FYNNEI. V was pared by 7 bases and J by 8 bases, with 5 bases of the junction left unmatched. The CDR3 coding sequence is TGTGCCAGCACCACAGGGGTAGAGCCCCAGCATTTT. Encoded protein: CASTTGVEPQHF.

The V call is TRBV5-4, the J call TRBJ2-7; D perhaps matches TRBD2 (6 bases). The length of the CDR3 is 16 residues. Germline V CDR1 and CDR2: SGHNT, YYREEE (reference sequence). V shed 3 bases and J shed 2 bases, with 18 bases lying between them. CDR3 DNA sequence: TGTGCCAGCAGCTCGATGGGCGGGGTTGGTACCTACGAGCAGTACGTC. Translation gives CASSSMGGVGTYEQYV.